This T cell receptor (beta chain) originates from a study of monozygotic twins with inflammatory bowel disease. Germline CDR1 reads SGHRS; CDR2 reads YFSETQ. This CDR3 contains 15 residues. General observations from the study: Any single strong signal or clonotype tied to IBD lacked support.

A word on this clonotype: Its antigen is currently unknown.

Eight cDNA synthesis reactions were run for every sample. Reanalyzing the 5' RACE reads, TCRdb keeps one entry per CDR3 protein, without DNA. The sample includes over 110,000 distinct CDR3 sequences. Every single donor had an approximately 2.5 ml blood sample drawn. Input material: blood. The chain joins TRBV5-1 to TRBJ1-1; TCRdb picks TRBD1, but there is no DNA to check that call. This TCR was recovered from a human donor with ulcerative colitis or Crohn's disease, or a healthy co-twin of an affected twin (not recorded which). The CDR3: CASSAQPQGDTEAFF.